The 18 T cell receptor beta chains listed next were all sequenced from one sample in a study of cytomegalovirus exposure and HLA in healthy donors. Amplification used 60 Vbeta primers and 13 Jbeta primers. Assay: immunoSEQ multiplex PCR; the TCRdb copy retains only in-frame clones and omits some. Among 90,000 to 110,000 clones listed, more than 60% were seen once. The sequencing input was PBMCs. These TCRs come from a male donor in good health and CMV-seronegative.

The chain has TRBV19 and TRBJ1-3; a possible D gene is TRBD1 (6 bases). The ends were cut back, 4 bases at V and 4 bases at J, with 8 bases in the middle. Germline CDR1 reads LNHDA; CDR2 reads SQIVND (reference sequence). CDR3 length equals 13 residues. In DNA form, the CDR3 reads TGTGCCAGTAGTAAGGGGGAGGGAAACACCATATATTTT. Its protein is CASSKGEGNTIYF.

The chain carries TRBV30 and TRBJ2-4; D is possibly TRBD2 (5 bases). Germline CDR1 and CDR2: GTSNPN and SVGIG (reference sequence). There are 17 residues in the CDR3. The V and J ends lost 3 bases and 0 bases respectively, with 18 bases between them. DNA for the CDR3: TGTGCCTGGAGCCCTACCCCAGCGGCTATAGCCAAAAACATTCAGTACTTC. The encoded protein is CAWSPTPAAIAKNIQYF.

The chain joins TRBV28 to TRBJ1-2; D is undetermined. This CDR3 is built from 13 residues. V lost 6 bases and J 0 bases, leaving 8 bases between the germline ends. Germline CDR1 reads MDHEN; CDR2 reads SYDVKM. CDR3 residues: CASRPPANYGYTF. The CDR3 coding sequence is TGTGCCAGCAGGCCCCCAGCTAACTATGGCTACACCTTC.

The chain has TRBV2 and TRBJ2-5; maybe TRBD1 (6 bases). The V gene's germline CDR1 is SNHLY and CDR2 FYNNEI. V was pared by 8 bases and J by 5 bases, with 15 bases between. The CDR3 is 13 residues long. CDR3 nucleotides: TGTGCCAGCGGGGCAGGGGTAGGGGAGACCCAGTACTTC. It yields the protein CASGAGVGETQYF.

As for this clone: The same CDR3 also results from other DNA sequences found in this sample. CDR3 DNA: TGTGCCAGCAGCCCGACAGGGGTTGAGCAGTACTTC. Its translation is CASSPTGVEQYF. This rearrangement joins TRBV11-2 to TRBJ2-7, with 8 positions matching TRBD1. Germline V gives CDR1 SGHAT, CDR2 FQNNGV. The trim removed 5 bases at V and 7 bases at J, leaving 4 bases unmatched. This CDR3 has 12 amino acids. Looking up the rest from reference TRBV11-2 and TRBJ2-7 gives the full variable domain: EAGVAQSPRYKIIEKRQSVAFWCNPISGHATLYWYQQILGQGPKLLIQFQNNGVVDDSQLPKDRFSAERLKGVDSTLKIQPAKLEDSAVYLCASSPTGVEQYFGPGTRLTVT.

The chain employs TRBV2 and TRBJ2-7; 10 bases line up with TRBD1. Germline V gene sequence: CDR1 SNHLY, CDR2 FYNNEI. With V trimmed by 6 bases and J by 2 bases, 4 bases remained unmatched. CDR3 length: 14 residues. CDR3 in DNA: TGTGCCAGCAGCACGACAGGGGGCCCCTACGAGCAGTACTTC. Residues: CASSTTGGPYEQYF.

The chain recombines TRBV6-1 with TRBJ1-2, with a tentative D call TRBD1 (5 bases). V gave up 2 bases and J gave up 5 bases, with 21 bases separating them. Per the germline V gene, CDR1 is MNHNS and CDR2 is SASEGT. The CDR3 has 17 residues. The CDR3 DNA is TGTGCCAGCAGTGAATCAGGGCCGGATACGTCTCTGTATGGCTACACCTTC. Amino acids: CASSESGPDTSLYGYTF.

This chain connects TRBV28 to TRBJ2-1; tentative D call: TRBD2 (6 bases). CDR1 is MDHEN, CDR2 SYDVKM, per germline. The CDR3 has 15 residues. Trimming left V 5 bases short and J 7 bases short, with 18 bases between. DNA of the CDR3: TGTGCCAGCAGTCTACCGACGAGGACTATGAATGAGCAGTTCTTC. Translating gives CASSLPTRTMNEQFF.

This sequence joins TRBV28 and TRBJ1-5; 7 bases match TRBD1. After removal of 3 bases from V and 3 bases from J, the junction contained 8 bases not matched to a gene. The CDR3 is 16 residues long. CDR1 and CDR2 (germline): MDHEN, SYDVKM. The CDR3 is CASSFYQGVHNQPQHF. CDR3 coding DNA: TGTGCCAGCAGTTTTTACCAGGGGGTACACAATCAGCCCCAGCATTTT.

The chain couples TRBV13 to TRBJ1-1; 7 nucleotides agree with TRBD1. V shed 4 bases and J 4 bases; nucleotides not matched to a gene: 3. Germline values: CDR1 PRHDT, CDR2 FYEKMQ (reference sequence). This CDR3 spans 13 amino acids. In DNA form, the CDR3 reads TGTGCCAGCAGCTGGAAGGGGGCCACTGAAGCTTTCTTT. This translates into CASSWKGATEAFF.

The V call is TRBV7-8, the J call TRBJ2-7; no clear D. The CDR3 is 15 residues long. Germline-derived CDR1 and CDR2 are SGHVS and FQNEAQ. Trimming removed 7 bases from V and 0 bases from J, with 16 bases in between. CDR3 bases: TGTGCCAGCACCCTAGAGATGTACGGCTCCTACGAGCAGTACTTC. Amino acids: CASTLEMYGSYEQYF.

This rearrangement joins TRBV11-3 to TRBJ1-2; 10 positions agree with TRBD1. Germline V lookup: CDR1 SGHNT, CDR2 YENEEA. Losses at the gene ends were 5 bases for V and 4 bases for J; bases not matched to a gene: 7. The CDR3 contains 15 residues. The CDR3 reads CASSATGGDGYGYTF. CDR3 in DNA: TGTGCCAGCAGCGCGACAGGGGGCGACGGCTATGGCTACACCTTC.

The rearrangement links TRBV11-3 to TRBJ2-7; D remains ambiguous. Germline lookup yields CDR1 SGHNT and CDR2 YENEEA. CDR3 size: 13 residues. V dropped 3 bases and J dropped 0 bases, with 6 bases sitting between them. The CDR3 protein is CASSLRSSYEQYF. The CDR3, as DNA: TGTGCCAGCAGCTTGAGAAGCTCCTACGAGCAGTACTTC. The entire variable domain, with the rest obtained from reference TRBV11-3 and TRBJ2-7, is as follows: EAGVVQSPRYKIIEKKQPVAFWCNPISGHNTLYWYLQNLGQGPELLIRYENEEAVDDSQLPKDRFSAERLKGVDSTLKIQPAELGDSAVYLCASSLRSSYEQYFGPGTRLTVT.

This sequence joins TRBV2 and TRBJ1-2, with 11 bases fitting TRBD1. Germline CDR1 reads SNHLY; CDR2 reads FYNNEI. The CDR3 totals 16 residues. V shed 4 bases and J 5 bases; nucleotides not matched to a gene: 9. The CDR3 region has the DNA TGTGCCAGCAGTGGTTGGGACAGGGGGTATCGTTATGGCTACACCTTC. Translated, it gives CASSGWDRGYRYGYTF.

The V call is TRBV29-1, the J call TRBJ2-7, with D perhaps TRBD1 (6 bases). The V end lost 6 bases, the J end lost 6 bases, and 15 bases lay between the germline ends. The CDR3 spans 12 residues. Germline CDR1 and CDR2: SQVTM and ANQGSEA. The CDR3 reads CSVGLTGFEQYF. CDR3 DNA sequence: TGCAGCGTCGGACTTACAGGGTTCGAGCAGTACTTC.

The J gene is TRBJ2-7, the V gene TRBV2; D possibly corresponds to TRBD1 (6 bases). The V and J ends lost 3 bases and 4 bases respectively, with 10 bases between them. CDR1 and CDR2 from the germline V gene are SNHLY and FYNNEI. CDR3 size: 13 residues. The CDR3 region has the DNA TGTGCCAGCAGTGAGGTCAGGGGATACGAGCAGTACTTC. Translation gives CASSEVRGYEQYF.

The chain recombines TRBV5-4 with TRBJ1-2; 8 bases line up with TRBD1. Germline CDR1 reads SGHNT; CDR2 reads YYREEE (reference sequence). The CDR3 spans 15 residues. Trimming at V came to 3 bases and at J to 7 bases, leaving 11 bases not matched to a gene. CDR3 DNA sequence: TGTGCCAGCAGCTCGCTTTCAGGGGGCGCCGGTGGCTACACCTTC. Its translation: CASSSLSGGAGGYTF.

The CDR3 nucleotides read TGTGCCAGCAGCTCCGGGGGTGAGCAGTACTTC. It codes for CASSSGGEQYF. The chain recombines TRBV7-3 with TRBJ2-7; TRBD2 might be the D (6 bases). Trimming left V 4 bases short and J 7 bases short, with 8 bases between. CDR1 and CDR2 from the germline V gene are SGHTA and FQGTGA. The CDR3 sequence is 11 residues long. The whole variable domain, remainder taken from reference TRBV7-3 and TRBJ2-7, is GAGVSQTPSNKVTEKGKYVELRCDPISGHTALYWYRQSLGQGPEFLIYFQGTGAADDSGLPNDRFFAVRPEGSVSTLKIQRTERGDSAVYLCASSSGGEQYFGPGTRLTVT.